This TCR beta chain was sequenced for a study of blood T cell repertoires in COVID-19. TCRdb's table, derived via immunoSEQ multiplex PCR, lists solely in-frame clones and lacks some. Of about 160,000 clones listed, around 74% were seen once; the top ten hold roughly 3.7%. CDR1 is SGHTA and CDR2 is FQGNSA in the germline V gene. The CDR3 length is 14 residues. Losses at the gene ends were 5 bases for V and 4 bases for J; bases not matched to a gene: 6. The sample consisted of peripheral blood. The rearrangement joins TRBV7-2 to TRBJ1-2, with 8 bases aligning to TRBD1. The sequence was collected from a woman at least 80 years old with acute or convalescent COVID-19. Here the CDR3 DNA reads TGTGCCAGCAGCCGCTGGACAGGGACCTATGGCTACACCTTC. Amino acids: CASSRWTGTYGYTF.